These 16 T cell receptor beta chains originate from one sample sequenced in a study of blood T cell repertoires in COVID-19. Measured with immunoSEQ multiplex PCR; TCRdb has only the in-frame clones, and not every one. The sample has 90,000 to 100,000 clones; under 90% are singletons. Sequencing was performed on peripheral blood. These TCRs come from a man between 60 and 75 years old with COVID-19, enrolled during active disease.

The V gene is TRBV27, the J gene TRBJ1-6, with D possibly TRBD1 on 6 matching bases. Looked up from germline, CDR1 is MNHEY and CDR2 is SMNVEV (reference sequence). The ends were cut back, 5 bases at V and 11 bases at J, with 16 bases in the middle. The CDR3 has 14 residues. CDR3 in amino acids: CASSIRDTLTPLHF. CDR3 in DNA: TGTGCCAGCAGTATCCGGGACACTCTTACACCCCTCCACTTT.

The chain employs TRBV7-8 and TRBJ1-2; possible D gene TRBD1, 6 bases. The CDR3 runs to 14 residues. The germline V gene has CDR1 SGHVS and CDR2 FQNEAQ. V lost 6 bases, J lost 3 bases, and 14 bases lay in between. The DNA for the CDR3 is TGTGCCAGCAGTCCAACCGGGACATACTATGGCTACACCTTC. Protein product: CASSPTGTYYGYTF.

V usage is TRBV5-1 and J usage is TRBJ2-1; D may be TRBD2 (6 bases). The germline V and J ends were trimmed by 0 bases and 13 bases, with 14 bases remaining between them. Per the germline V gene, CDR1 is SGHRS and CDR2 is YFSETQ. This CDR3 has 13 residues. As DNA, the CDR3 is TGCGCCAGCAGCTTGGGGGACTCCCCTGTTCAGTTCTTC. It specifies CASSLGDSPVQFF.

This clone was picked up a small number of times. The V call is TRBV3-1 (or the pseudogene TRBV3-2), the J call TRBJ1-1; D remains ambiguous. The CDR3 runs 12 residues. Looked up from germline, CDR1 is LGHDT and CDR2 is YNNKEL (reference sequence). V was shortened by 2 bases and J by 6 bases, with 7 bases between the two germline ends. The CDR3 loop reads CASSQSRAEAFF. CDR3 in DNA: TGTGCCAGCAGCCAAAGCCGGGCTGAAGCTTTCTTT.

This clone was counted once. The chain is built from TRBV15 and TRBJ2-7, with no clear D. V dropped 0 bases and J dropped 5 bases, with 8 bases sitting between them. Germline CDR1 LNHNV, CDR2 YYDKDF (reference sequence). The CDR3 consists of 13 residues. The CDR3 DNA is TGTGCCACCAGCAGAGATCCAGGCGACGAGCAGTACTTC. Its translation is CATSRDPGDEQYF.

This rearrangement joins TRBV5-1 to TRBJ1-1; D may be TRBD1 (5 bases). Germline loops: CDR1 SGHRS, CDR2 YFSETQ. V lost 0 bases and J 7 bases, leaving 7 bases between the germline ends. This CDR3 comprises 12 residues. The CDR3 loop reads CASSLGQSEAFF. CDR3 DNA: TGCGCCAGCAGCTTGGGACAGAGTGAAGCTTTCTTT.

The rearrangement links TRBV6-5 to TRBJ2-1; D gene uncertain. V shed 5 bases and J shed 14 bases, with 19 bases lying between them. The CDR3 loop spans 13 amino acids. Germline V gene data show CDR1 as MNHEY and CDR2 as SVGAGI. The CDR3 coding sequence is TGTGCCAGCAGTCGTGGTCCCCGACATTTGAAGTTCTTC. Protein sequence: CASSRGPRHLKFF.

In this sample, this clone turned up once. V is TRBV4-3 and J is TRBJ2-3; 11 nucleotides match TRBD2. Germline V gives CDR1 LGHNA, CDR2 YSLEER. The CDR3 covers 16 residues. V lost 1 base to trimming and J lost 4 bases; unmatched junction nucleotides: 4. The CDR3: CASSQGASGRPDTQYF. For the CDR3, the DNA is TGCGCCAGCAGCCAAGGGGCTAGCGGGAGGCCAGATACGCAGTATTTT.

This chain uses TRBV5-1 with TRBJ2-2; weak D call: TRBD2 (6 bases). Trimming left V 7 bases short and J 5 bases short, with 12 bases between. From germline, CDR1 is SGHRS and CDR2 YFSETQ. The length of the CDR3 is 13 residues. The CDR3 loop reads CASSGAGTGELFF. The CDR3 bases are TGCGCCAGCTCTGGGGCGGGAACCGGGGAGCTGTTTTTT. Full variable domain (outside the CDR3, taken from reference TRBV5-1 and TRBJ2-2): KAGVTQTPRYLIKTRGQQVTLSCSPISGHRSVSWYQQTPGQGLQFLFEYFSETQRNKGNFPGRFSGRQFSNSRSEMNVSTLELGDSALYLCASSGAGTGELFFGEGSRLTVL.

The genes are TRBV6-2 or TRBV6-3 and TRBJ1-5; D is perhaps TRBD1 (6 bases). Trimming removed 5 bases at V and 2 bases at J, with 16 bases between. Germline V gene data show CDR1 as MNHEY and CDR2 as SVGEGT. The CDR3 covers 16 residues. The chain's CDR3 is CASSPRGEGRNQPQHF. CDR3 bases: TGTGCCAGCAGTCCCAGGGGTGAGGGGCGCAATCAGCCCCAGCATTTT.

The chain is built from TRBV5-1 and TRBJ2-3, with TRBD2 as a possible D gene (5 bases). There are 15 residues in the CDR3. The V gene lost 4 bases and the J gene lost 0 bases, with 12 bases spanning the gap. The germline V gene has CDR1 SGHRS and CDR2 YFSETQ. CDR3: CASSVGMLSTDTQYF. DNA of the CDR3: TGCGCCAGCAGCGTCGGGATGCTTAGCACAGATACGCAGTATTTT.

A few counts support this clone. The J gene is TRBJ1-4, the V gene TRBV2; D gene ambiguous. The germline CDR1 and CDR2 sequences are SNHLY and FYNNEI. V lost 5 bases and J 11 bases, leaving 9 bases between the germline ends. The CDR3 is made up of 11 amino acids. The CDR3 is CASSQREKLFF. In DNA, the CDR3 is TGTGCCAGCAGTCAGCGGGAGAAACTGTTTTTT.

This clone was seen a few times. The chain combines TRBV28 with TRBJ1-1, with D possibly matching TRBD1 (5 bases). Between the trimmed V and J ends, which lost 5 bases and 6 bases, there was a span of 13 bases. Per germline, CDR1 MDHEN and CDR2 SYDVKM. The CDR3 has 13 amino acids. CDR3 DNA sequence: TGTGCCAGCAGTCGCTACCAGGGTCCTGAAGCTTTCTTT. As protein: CASSRYQGPEAFF.

The chain carries TRBV7-9 and TRBJ2-7, with D unclear. From germline, CDR1 is SEHNR and CDR2 FQNEAQ (reference sequence). The CDR3 length is 14 residues. V gave up 0 bases and J gave up 2 bases, with 8 bases separating them. Here the CDR3 reads CASSLAGRTYEQYF. The CDR3 nucleotides are TGTGCCAGCAGCTTAGCGGGCCGTACCTACGAGCAGTACTTC.

The DNA of the CDR3 is TGTGCCAGCAGTTTATCCCTCAGGGCAGTCAACACTGAAGCTTTCTTT. Protein: CASSLSLRAVNTEAFF. This sequence joins TRBV28 and TRBJ1-1; tentatively, D is TRBD1 (5 bases). Looked up from germline, CDR1 is MDHEN and CDR2 is SYDVKM. The CDR3 runs to 16 residues. Between the trimmed V and J ends, which lost 1 base and 2 bases, there was a span of 14 bases.

This clone was counted between two and nine times. The J gene is TRBJ2-5, the V gene TRBV5-1; TRBD1 agrees at 8 bases. Germline CDR1 reads SGHRS; CDR2 reads YFSETQ. The CDR3 is made up of 16 amino acids. J gave up 5 bases and V 0 bases, and 9 bases lay outside the gene matches. CDR3 sequence reads: CASSLDAQGAGETQYF. The CDR3 nucleotides read TGCGCCAGCAGCTTGGATGCGCAGGGGGCAGGGGAGACCCAGTACTTC.